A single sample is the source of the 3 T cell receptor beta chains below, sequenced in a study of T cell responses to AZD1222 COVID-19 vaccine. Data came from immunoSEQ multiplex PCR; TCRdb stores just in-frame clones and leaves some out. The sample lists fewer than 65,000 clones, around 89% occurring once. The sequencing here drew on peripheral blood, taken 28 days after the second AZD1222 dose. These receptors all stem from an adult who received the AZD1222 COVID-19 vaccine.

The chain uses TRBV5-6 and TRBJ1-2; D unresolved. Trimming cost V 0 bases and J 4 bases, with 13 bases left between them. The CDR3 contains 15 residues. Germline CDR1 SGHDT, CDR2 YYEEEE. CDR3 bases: TGTGCCAGCAGCTTGGGGACTCGGGCTACCTATGGCTACACCTTC. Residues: CASSLGTRATYGYTF.

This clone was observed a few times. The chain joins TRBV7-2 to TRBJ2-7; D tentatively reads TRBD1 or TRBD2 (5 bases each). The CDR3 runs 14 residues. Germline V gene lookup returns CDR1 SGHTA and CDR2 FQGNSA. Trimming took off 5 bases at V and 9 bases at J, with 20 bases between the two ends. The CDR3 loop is CASSNRDPPVVQYF. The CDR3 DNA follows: TGTGCCAGCAGCAACCGGGACCCACCTGTCGTGCAGTACTTC.

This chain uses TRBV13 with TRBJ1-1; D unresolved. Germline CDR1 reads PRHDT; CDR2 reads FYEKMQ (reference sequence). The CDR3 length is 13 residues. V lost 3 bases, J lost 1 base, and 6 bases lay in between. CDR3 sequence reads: CASSFRPNTEAFF. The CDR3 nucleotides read TGTGCCAGCAGCTTTAGGCCGAACACTGAAGCTTTCTTT.